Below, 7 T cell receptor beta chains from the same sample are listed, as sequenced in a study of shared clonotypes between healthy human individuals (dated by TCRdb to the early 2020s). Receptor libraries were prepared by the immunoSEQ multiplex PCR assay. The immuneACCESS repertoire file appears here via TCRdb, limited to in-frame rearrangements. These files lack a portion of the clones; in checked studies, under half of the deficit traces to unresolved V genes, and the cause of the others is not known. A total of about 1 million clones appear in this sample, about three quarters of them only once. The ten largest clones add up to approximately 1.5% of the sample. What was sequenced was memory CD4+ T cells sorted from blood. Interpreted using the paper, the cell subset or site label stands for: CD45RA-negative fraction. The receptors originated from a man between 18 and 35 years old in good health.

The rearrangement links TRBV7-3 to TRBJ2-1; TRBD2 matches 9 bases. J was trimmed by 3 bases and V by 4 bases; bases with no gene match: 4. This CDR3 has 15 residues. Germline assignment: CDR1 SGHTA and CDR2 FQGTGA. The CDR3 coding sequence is TGTGCCAGCAGCTCGGGACTAGCCGGCTACAATGAGCAGTTCTTC. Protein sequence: CASSSGLAGYNEQFF.

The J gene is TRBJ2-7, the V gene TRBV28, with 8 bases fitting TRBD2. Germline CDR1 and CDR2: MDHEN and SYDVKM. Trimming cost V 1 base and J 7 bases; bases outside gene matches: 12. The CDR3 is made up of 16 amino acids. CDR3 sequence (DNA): TGTGCCAGCAGTTTATCCCTCGGGGGGGCGCCAAAAGAGCAGTACTTC. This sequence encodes CASSLSLGGAPKEQYF.

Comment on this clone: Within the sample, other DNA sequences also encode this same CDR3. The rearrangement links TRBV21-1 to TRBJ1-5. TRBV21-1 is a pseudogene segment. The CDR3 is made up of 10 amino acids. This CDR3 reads CASTGQPQHF. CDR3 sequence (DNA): TGTGCCAGCACTGGTCAGCCCCAGCATTTT.

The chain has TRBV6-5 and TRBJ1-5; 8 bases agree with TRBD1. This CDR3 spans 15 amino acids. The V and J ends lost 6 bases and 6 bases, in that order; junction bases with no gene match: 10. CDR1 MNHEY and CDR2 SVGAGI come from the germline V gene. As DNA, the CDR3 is TGTGCCAGCAGGAAGGGGACAGGCGCAACTCAGCCCCAGCATTTT. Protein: CASRKGTGATQPQHF.

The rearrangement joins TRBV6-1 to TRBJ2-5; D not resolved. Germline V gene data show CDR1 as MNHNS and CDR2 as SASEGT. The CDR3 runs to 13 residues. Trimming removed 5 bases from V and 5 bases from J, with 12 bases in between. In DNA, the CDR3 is TGTGCCAGCAGTCACGGGCACGGGGAGACCCAGTACTTC. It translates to CASSHGHGETQYF.

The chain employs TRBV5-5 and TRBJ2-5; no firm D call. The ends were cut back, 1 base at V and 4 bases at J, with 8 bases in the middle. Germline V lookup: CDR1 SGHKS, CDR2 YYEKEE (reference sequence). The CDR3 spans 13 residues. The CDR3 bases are TGTGCCAGCAGCTTGTTACTAAGAGAGACCCAGTACTTC. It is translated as CASSLLLRETQYF.

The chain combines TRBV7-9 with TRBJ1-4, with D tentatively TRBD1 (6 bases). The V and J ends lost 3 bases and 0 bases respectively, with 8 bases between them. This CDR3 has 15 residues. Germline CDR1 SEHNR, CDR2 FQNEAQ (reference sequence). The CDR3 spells CASSFWTATNEKLFF. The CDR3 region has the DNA TGTGCCAGCAGCTTCTGGACAGCAACTAATGAAAAACTGTTTTTT.